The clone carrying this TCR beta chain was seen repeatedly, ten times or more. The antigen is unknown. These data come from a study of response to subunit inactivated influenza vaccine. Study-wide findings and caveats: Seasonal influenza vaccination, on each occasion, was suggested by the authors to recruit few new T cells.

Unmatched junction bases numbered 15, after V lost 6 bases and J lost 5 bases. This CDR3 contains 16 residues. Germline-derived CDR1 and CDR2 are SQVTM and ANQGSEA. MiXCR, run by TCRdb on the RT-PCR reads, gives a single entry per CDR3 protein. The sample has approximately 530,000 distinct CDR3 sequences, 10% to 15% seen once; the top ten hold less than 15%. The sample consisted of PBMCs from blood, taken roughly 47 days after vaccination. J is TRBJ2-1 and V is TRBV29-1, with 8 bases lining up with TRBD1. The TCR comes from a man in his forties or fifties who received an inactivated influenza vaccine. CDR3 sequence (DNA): TGCAGCGTGCCCGGACAGGGCTCCATTTTCCACAATGAGCAGTTCTTC. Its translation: CSVPGQGSIFHNEQFF.